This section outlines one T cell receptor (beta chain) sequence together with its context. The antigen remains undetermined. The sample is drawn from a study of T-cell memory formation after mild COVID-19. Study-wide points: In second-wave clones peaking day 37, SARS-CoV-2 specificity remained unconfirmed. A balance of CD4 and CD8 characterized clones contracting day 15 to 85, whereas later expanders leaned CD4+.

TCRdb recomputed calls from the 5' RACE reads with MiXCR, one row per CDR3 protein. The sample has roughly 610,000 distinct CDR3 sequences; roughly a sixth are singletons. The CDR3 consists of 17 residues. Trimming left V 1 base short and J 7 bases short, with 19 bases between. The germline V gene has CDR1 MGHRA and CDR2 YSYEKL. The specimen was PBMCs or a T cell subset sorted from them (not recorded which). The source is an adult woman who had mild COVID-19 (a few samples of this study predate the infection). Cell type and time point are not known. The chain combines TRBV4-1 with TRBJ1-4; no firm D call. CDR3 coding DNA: TGCGCCAGCAGCCAAGGTCCTCACTCGGGCCCGGCTGAAAAACTGTTTTTT. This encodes CASSQGPHSGPAEKLFF.